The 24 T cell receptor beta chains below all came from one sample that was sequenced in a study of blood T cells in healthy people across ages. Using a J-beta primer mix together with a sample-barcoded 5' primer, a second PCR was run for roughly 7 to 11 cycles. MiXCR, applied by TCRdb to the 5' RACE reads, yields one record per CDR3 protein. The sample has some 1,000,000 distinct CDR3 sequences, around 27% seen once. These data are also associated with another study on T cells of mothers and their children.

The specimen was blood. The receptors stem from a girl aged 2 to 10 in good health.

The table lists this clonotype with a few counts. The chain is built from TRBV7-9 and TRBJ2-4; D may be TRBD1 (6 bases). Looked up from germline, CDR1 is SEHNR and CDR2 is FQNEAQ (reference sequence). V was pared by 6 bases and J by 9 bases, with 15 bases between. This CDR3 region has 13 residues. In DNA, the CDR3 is TGTGCCAGCAGTCCTGCCTCAGGGGTCATTCAGTACTTC. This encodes CASSPASGVIQYF.

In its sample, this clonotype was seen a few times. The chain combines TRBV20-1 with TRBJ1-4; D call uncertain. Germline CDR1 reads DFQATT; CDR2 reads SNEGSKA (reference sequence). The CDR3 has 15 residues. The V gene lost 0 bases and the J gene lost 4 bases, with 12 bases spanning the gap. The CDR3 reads CSARESLVSNEKLFF. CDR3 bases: TGCAGTGCTAGAGAATCCTTAGTCAGTAATGAAAAACTGTTTTTT.

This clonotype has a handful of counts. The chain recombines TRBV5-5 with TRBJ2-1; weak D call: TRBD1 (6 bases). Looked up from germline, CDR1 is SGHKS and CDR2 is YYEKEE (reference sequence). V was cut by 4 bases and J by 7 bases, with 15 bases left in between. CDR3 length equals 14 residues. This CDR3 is CASSPGDGKNEQFF. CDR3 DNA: TGTGCCAGCAGCCCAGGGGATGGGAAGAATGAGCAGTTCTTC.

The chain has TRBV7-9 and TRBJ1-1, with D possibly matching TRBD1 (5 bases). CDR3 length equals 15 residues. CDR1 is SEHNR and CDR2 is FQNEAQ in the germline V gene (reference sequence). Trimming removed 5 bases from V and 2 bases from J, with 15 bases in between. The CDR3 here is CASSVHRDLNTEAFF. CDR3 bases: TGTGCCAGCAGCGTTCACCGGGACCTAAACACTGAAGCTTTCTTT.

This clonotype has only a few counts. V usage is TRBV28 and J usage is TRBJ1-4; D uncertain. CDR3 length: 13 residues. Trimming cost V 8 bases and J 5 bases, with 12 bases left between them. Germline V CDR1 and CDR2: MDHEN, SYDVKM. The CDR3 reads CASLPAGNEKLFF. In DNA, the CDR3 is TGTGCCAGCCTCCCCGCGGGGAATGAAAAACTGTTTTTT. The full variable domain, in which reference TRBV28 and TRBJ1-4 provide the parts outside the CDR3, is DVKVTQSSRYLVKRTGEKVFLECVQDMDHENMFWYRQDPGLGLRLIYFSYDVKMKEKGDIPEGYSVSREKKERFSLILESASTNQTSMYLCASLPAGNEKLFFGSGTQLSVL.

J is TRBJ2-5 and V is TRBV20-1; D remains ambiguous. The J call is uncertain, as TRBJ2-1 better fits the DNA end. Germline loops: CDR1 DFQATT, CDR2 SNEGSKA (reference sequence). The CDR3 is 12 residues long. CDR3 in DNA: TGCAGTGCTAGAGATCGACCCAATGAGCAGTTCTTC. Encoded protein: CSARDRPNEQFF.

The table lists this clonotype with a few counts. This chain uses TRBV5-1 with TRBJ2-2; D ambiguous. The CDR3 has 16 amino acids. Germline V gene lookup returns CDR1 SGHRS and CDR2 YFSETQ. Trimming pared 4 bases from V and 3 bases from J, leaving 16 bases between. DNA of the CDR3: TGCGCCAGCAGCGCTCGCCCTATTGCAGACACCGGGGAGCTGTTTTTT. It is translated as CASSARPIADTGELFF.

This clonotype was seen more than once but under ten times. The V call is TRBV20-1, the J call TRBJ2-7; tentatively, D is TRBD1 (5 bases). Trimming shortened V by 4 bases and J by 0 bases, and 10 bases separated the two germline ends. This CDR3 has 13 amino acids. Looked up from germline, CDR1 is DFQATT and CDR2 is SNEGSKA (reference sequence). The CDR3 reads CSATRQSSYEQYF. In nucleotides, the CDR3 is TGCAGTGCTACAAGACAGAGCTCCTACGAGCAGTACTTC.

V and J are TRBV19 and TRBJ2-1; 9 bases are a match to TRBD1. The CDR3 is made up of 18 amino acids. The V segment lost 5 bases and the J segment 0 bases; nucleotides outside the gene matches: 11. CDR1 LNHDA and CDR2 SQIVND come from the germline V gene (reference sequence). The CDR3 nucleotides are TGTGCCAGTAGTCCGGGGACAGGGAGTGGGGGCTCCTACAATGAGCAGTTCTTC. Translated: CASSPGTGSGGSYNEQFF.

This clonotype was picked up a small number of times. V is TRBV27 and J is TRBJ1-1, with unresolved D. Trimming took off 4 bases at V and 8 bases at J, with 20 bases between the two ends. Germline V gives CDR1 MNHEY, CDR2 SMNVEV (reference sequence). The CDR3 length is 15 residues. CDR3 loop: CASSSSEGRTGEAFF. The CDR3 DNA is TGTGCCAGCAGTTCAAGCGAAGGACGGACGGGAGAAGCTTTCTTT.

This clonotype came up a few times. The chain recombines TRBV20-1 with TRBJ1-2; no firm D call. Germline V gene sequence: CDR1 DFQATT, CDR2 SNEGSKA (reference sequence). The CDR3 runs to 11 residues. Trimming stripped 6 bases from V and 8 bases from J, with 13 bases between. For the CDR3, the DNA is TGCAGTGCCAGTAGCCCCTTCGGCTACACCTTC. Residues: CSASSPFGYTF.

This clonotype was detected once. CDR3 nucleotide sequence: TGTGCCAGCAGCTTCTTGTGGGACAGTTCCTACGAGCAGTACTTC. It translates to CASSFLWDSSYEQYF. J is TRBJ2-7 and V is TRBV7-2; TRBD1 matches 7 bases. V trimming: 3 bases; J trimming: 1 base; junction bases outside the gene matches: 6. The germline V gene has CDR1 SGHTA and CDR2 FQGNSA. This CDR3 region has 15 residues.

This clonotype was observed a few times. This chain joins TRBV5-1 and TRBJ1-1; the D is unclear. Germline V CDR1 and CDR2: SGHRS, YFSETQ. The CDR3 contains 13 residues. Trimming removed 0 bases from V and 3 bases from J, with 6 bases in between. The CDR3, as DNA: TGCGCCAGCAGCTTGGACACCCACACTGAAGCTTTCTTT. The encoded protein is CASSLDTHTEAFF.

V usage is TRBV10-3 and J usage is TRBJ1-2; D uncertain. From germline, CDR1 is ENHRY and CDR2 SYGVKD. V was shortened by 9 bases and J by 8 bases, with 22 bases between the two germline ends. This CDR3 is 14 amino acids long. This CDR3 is CAMSVEGRANGYTF. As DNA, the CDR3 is TGTGCCATGTCAGTCGAGGGTCGGGCTAACGGCTACACCTTC.

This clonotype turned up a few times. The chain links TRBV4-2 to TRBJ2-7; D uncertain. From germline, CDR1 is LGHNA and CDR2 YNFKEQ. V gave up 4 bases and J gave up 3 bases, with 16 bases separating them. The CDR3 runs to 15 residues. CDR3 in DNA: TGTGCCAGCAGCCCGACGGAAAAGGACCACTACGAGCAGTACTTC. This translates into CASSPTEKDHYEQYF.

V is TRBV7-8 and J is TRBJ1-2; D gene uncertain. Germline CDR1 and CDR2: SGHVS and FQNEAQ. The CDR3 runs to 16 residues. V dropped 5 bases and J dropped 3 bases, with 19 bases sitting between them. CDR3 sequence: CASSPDDLGQYYGYTF. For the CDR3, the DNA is TGTGCCAGCAGCCCCGATGATTTAGGGCAGTACTATGGCTACACCTTC.

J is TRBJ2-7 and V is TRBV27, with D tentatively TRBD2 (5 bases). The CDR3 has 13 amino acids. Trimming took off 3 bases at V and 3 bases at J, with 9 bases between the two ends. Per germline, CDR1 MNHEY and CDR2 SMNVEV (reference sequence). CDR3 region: CASSFRTDYEQYF. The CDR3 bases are TGTGCCAGCAGTTTCCGGACTGACTACGAGCAGTACTTC.

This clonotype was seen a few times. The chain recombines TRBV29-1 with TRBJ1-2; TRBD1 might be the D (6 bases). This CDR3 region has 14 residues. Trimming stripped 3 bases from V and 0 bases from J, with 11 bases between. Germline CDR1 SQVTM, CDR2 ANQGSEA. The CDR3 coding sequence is TGCAGCGTTGACTCGGGACAAGCTAACTATGGCTACACCTTC. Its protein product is CSVDSGQANYGYTF.

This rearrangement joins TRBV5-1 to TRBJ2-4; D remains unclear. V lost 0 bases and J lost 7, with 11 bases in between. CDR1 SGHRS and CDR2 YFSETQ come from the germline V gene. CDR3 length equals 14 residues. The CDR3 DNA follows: TGCGCCAGCAGCTTGGGGCAGCTTAACAACATTCAGTACTTC. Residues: CASSLGQLNNIQYF.

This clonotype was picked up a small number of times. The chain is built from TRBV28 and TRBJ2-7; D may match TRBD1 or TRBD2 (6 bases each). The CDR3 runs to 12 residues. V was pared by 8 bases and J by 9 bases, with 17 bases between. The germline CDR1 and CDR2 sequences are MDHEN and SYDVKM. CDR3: CASFRLGGGQYF. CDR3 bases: TGTGCCAGCTTTAGGCTAGGGGGAGGGCAGTACTTC.

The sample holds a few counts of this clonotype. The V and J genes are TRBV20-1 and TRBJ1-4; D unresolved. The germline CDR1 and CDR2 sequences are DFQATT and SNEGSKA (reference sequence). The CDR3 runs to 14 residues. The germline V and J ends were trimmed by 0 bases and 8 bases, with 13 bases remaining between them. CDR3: CSARDTGEGEKLFF. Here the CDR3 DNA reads TGCAGTGCTAGAGATACCGGCGAGGGCGAAAAACTGTTTTTT.

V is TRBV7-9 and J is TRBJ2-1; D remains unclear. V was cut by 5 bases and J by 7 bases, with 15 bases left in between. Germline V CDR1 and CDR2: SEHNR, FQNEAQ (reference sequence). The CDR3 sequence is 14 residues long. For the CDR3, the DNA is TGTGCCAGCAGCAAAACTAAGACGGAGAATGAGCAGTTCTTC. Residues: CASSKTKTENEQFF. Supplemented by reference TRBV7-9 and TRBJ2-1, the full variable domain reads DTGVSQNPRHKITKRGQNVTFRCDPISEHNRLYWYRQTLGQGPEFLTYFQNEAQLEKSRLLSDRFSAERPKGSFSTLEIQRTEQGDSAMYLCASSKTKTENEQFFGPGTRLTVL.

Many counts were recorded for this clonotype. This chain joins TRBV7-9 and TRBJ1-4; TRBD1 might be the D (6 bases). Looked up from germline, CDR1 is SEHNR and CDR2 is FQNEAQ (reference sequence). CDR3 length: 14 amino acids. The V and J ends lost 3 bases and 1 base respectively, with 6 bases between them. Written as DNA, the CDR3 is TGTGCCAGCAGCTTGGACAGAACTAATGAAAAACTGTTTTTT. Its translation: CASSLDRTNEKLFF. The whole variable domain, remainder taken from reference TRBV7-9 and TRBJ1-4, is DTGVSQNPRHKITKRGQNVTFRCDPISEHNRLYWYRQTLGQGPEFLTYFQNEAQLEKSRLLSDRFSAERPKGSFSTLEIQRTEQGDSAMYLCASSLDRTNEKLFFGSGTQLSVL.

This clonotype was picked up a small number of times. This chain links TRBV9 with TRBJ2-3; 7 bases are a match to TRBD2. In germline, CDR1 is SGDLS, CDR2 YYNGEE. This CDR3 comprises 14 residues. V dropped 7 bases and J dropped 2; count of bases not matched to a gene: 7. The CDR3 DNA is TGTGCCAGCGGGGGGGGGAGTGTCACAGATACGCAGTATTTT. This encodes CASGGGSVTDTQYF.